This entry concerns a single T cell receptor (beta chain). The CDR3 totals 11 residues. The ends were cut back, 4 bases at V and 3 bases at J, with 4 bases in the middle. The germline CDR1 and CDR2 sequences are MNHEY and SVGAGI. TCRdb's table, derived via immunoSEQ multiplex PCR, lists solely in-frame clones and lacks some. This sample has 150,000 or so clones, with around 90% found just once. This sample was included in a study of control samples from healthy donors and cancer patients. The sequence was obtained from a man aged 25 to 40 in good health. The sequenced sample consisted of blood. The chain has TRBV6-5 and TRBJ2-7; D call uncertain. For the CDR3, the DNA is TGTGCCAGCAGTTTCGACTACGAGCAGTACTTC. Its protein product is CASSFDYEQYF.